The next 20 T cell receptor beta chains were all read from a single sample in a study of T cells in lung cancer brain metastases. The repertoire was sequenced with immunoSEQ multiplex PCR; TCRdb's copy has only in-frame clones and lacks some. The top ten hold 3% to 3.5% of the sample, which has about 2,300 clones, around 90% seen once. Sequenced sample: tumor tissue from the primary lung tumor. Every receptor here comes from a man aged 65-85 years with non-small cell lung cancer.

Worth noting for this clone: The sample contains more than one DNA sequence encoding this CDR3. The chain joins TRBV5-1 to TRBJ2-7, with 8 nucleotides matching TRBD2. The CDR3 has 15 amino acids. V lost 0 bases to trimming and J lost 2 bases; unmatched junction nucleotides: 4. Per the germline V gene, CDR1 is SGHRS and CDR2 is YFSETQ. The CDR3 DNA reads as TGCGCCAGCAGCTTGGGTCCGGGGGGGACCTACGAGCAGTACTTC. Protein: CASSLGPGGTYEQYF.

This chain uses TRBV9 with TRBJ2-5, with 8 nucleotides matching TRBD2. The CDR3 extends over 15 amino acids. With 4 bases clipped from V and 3 bases from J, the junction kept 8 bases outside the gene matches. Germline lookup yields CDR1 SGDLS and CDR2 YYNGEE. The CDR3 is CASSPRGGREETQYF. The CDR3 nucleotides read TGTGCCAGCAGCCCCCGCGGGGGGAGGGAAGAGACCCAGTACTTC.

This clone appeared a few times. The chain carries TRBV9 and TRBJ1-2; D is perhaps TRBD1 (5 bases). The V gene's germline CDR1 is SGDLS and CDR2 YYNGEE. This CDR3 contains 15 residues. V lost 0 bases to trimming and J lost 2 bases, with 11 bases between them. The CDR3 DNA reads TGTGCCAGCAGCGTAGCGGCCGCAGGGAACTATGGCTACACCTTC. It encodes CASSVAAAGNYGYTF.

This chain connects TRBV6-1 to TRBJ1-4; D perhaps matches TRBD1 (5 bases). Deletions cut 8 bases from V and 0 bases from J, with 10 bases between. Germline values: CDR1 MNHNS, CDR2 SASEGT. CDR3 length: 14 amino acids. The CDR3: CASGRQTTNEKLFF. CDR3 in DNA: TGTGCCAGCGGCCGACAGACAACTAATGAAAAACTGTTTTTT.

This chain links TRBV9 with TRBJ2-1, with 12 bases lining up with TRBD2. The V gene's germline CDR1 is SGDLS and CDR2 YYNGEE. The trim removed 0 bases at V and 4 bases at J, leaving 2 bases unmatched. The CDR3 runs to 16 residues. CDR3 bases: TGTGCCAGCAGCGTAGGACTAGCGGGAGTGTACAATGAGCAGTTCTTC. It is translated as CASSVGLAGVYNEQFF.

The chain is built from TRBV6-9 and TRBJ1-4; no firm D call. Trimming stripped 6 bases from V and 7 bases from J, with 18 bases between. The CDR3 covers 15 residues. Germline V gives CDR1 MNHGY, CDR2 SVAAGI. This CDR3 reads CASSLDSGGGEKLFF. DNA of the CDR3: TGTGCCAGCAGCCTAGACTCCGGTGGTGGTGAAAAACTGTTTTTT.

This chain links TRBV4-3 with TRBJ2-2, with TRBD2 identical over 7 bases. CDR3 length equals 16 residues. Germline values: CDR1 LGHNA, CDR2 YSLEER. Trimming took 3 bases from V and 7 from J; bases not matched to a gene: 11. This chain's CDR3 is CASSQTGTNNGGELFF. The CDR3 bases are TGCGCCAGCAGCCAGACCGGGACTAATAATGGCGGGGAGCTGTTTTTT.

This chain joins TRBV28 and TRBJ1-2; D is ambiguous. The CDR3 spans 13 residues. Trimming shortened V by 6 bases and J by 4 bases, and 12 bases separated the two germline ends. From germline, CDR1 is MDHEN and CDR2 SYDVKM. The CDR3 DNA follows: TGTGCCAGCAGAGTAGGTTCTACCTATGGCTACACCTTC. Protein: CASRVGSTYGYTF.

The genes are TRBV9 and TRBJ2-5; 8 nucleotides line up with TRBD2. CDR1 and CDR2 (germline): SGDLS, YYNGEE. The J segment lost 4 bases and the V segment lost 6 bases, leaving 11 bases of the junction unmatched. There are 15 residues in the CDR3. The CDR3 region is CASNPAGVGGETQYF. CDR3 DNA sequence: TGTGCCAGCAATCCAGCGGGAGTCGGAGGAGAGACCCAGTACTTC.

The chain has TRBV9 and TRBJ2-1, with D unclear. V lost 2 bases to trimming and J lost 8 bases, with 11 bases between them. CDR3 length equals 13 residues. Germline-derived CDR1 and CDR2 are SGDLS and YYNGEE. This CDR3 is CASSVGRTDEQFF. CDR3 DNA sequence: TGTGCCAGCAGCGTGGGTAGGACGGATGAGCAGTTCTTC.

V gene TRBV29-1 combines with J gene TRBJ1-2; D uncertain. Trimming pared 3 bases from V and 6 bases from J, leaving 11 bases between. CDR3 length: 12 residues. Germline V gene sequence: CDR1 SQVTM, CDR2 ANQGSEA. The CDR3: CSVDEGPHGYTF. DNA for the CDR3: TGCAGCGTTGACGAAGGTCCCCATGGCTACACCTTC.

This chain joins TRBV6-5 and TRBJ1-6; 8 nucleotides line up with TRBD1. V was clipped by 4 bases and J by 7 bases; unmatched bases: 9. This CDR3 has 16 residues. Germline V lookup: CDR1 MNHEY, CDR2 SVGAGI. The CDR3 reads CASSSLGQGLNSPLHF. CDR3 nucleotide sequence: TGTGCCAGCAGTTCGCTCGGACAGGGATTGAATTCACCCCTCCACTTT.

V and J are TRBV5-1 and TRBJ2-7; 9 positions agree with TRBD1. Trimming took 1 base from V and 0 from J; bases not matched to a gene: 5. This CDR3 is built from 16 residues. From germline, CDR1 is SGHRS and CDR2 YFSETQ. In DNA, the CDR3 is TGCGCCAGCAGCTTGCTGGGACAGGGAGCCTCCTACGAGCAGTACTTC. Its translation: CASSLLGQGASYEQYF. The full variable domain, rest sourced from reference TRBV5-1 and TRBJ2-7, is KAGVTQTPRYLIKTRGQQVTLSCSPISGHRSVSWYQQTPGQGLQFLFEYFSETQRNKGNFPGRFSGRQFSNSRSEMNVSTLELGDSALYLCASSLLGQGASYEQYFGPGTRLTVT.

CDR3: CASRDWKDRENIQYF. DNA for the CDR3: TGTGCCAGCAGGGATTGGAAGGACAGGGAAAACATTCAGTACTTC. This chain connects TRBV2 to TRBJ2-4; 8 nucleotides match TRBD1. CDR1 and CDR2 (germline): SNHLY, FYNNEI. This CDR3 has 15 amino acids. The V gene end was trimmed by 6 bases and the J gene end by 5 bases; junction bases not matched to a gene: 9.

There are a few counts of this clone. J is TRBJ2-6 and V is TRBV5-1; D remains ambiguous. The CDR3 consists of 17 residues. Germline CDR1 SGHRS, CDR2 YFSETQ. Trimming shortened V by 9 bases and J by 0 bases, and 19 bases separated the two germline ends. CDR3 sequence: CATSPNPGFSGANVLTF. CDR3 in DNA: TGCGCCACAAGCCCCAATCCGGGTTTCTCTGGGGCCAACGTCCTGACTTTC.

This sequence joins TRBV7-2 and TRBJ2-1; TRBD2 aligns across 8 bases. Germline-derived CDR1 and CDR2 are SGHTA and FQGNSA. The ends lost 5 bases at V and 7 bases at J; junction bases unmatched: 10. The CDR3 loop spans 15 amino acids. The CDR3, as DNA: TGTGCCAGCAGCCGGAGCGGGGGCGCGGGGAATGAGCAGTTCTTC. Protein: CASSRSGGAGNEQFF. Variable domain in full (rest from reference TRBV7-2 and TRBJ2-1): GAGVSQSPSNKVTEKGKDVELRCDPISGHTALYWYRQSLGQGLEFLIYFQGNSAPDKSGLPSDRFSAERTGGSVSTLTIQRTQQEDSAVYLCASSRSGGAGNEQFFGPGTRLTVL.

This chain uses TRBV9 with TRBJ1-2, with D possibly TRBD1 on 5 matching bases. Trimming took off 3 bases at V and 1 base at J, with 13 bases between the two ends. Germline V CDR1 and CDR2: SGDLS, YYNGEE. CDR3 length: 15 amino acids. For the CDR3, the DNA is TGTGCCAGCAGCGGCGGGGGACGGAGTAACTATGGCTACACCTTC. It translates to CASSGGGRSNYGYTF. Full variable domain (outside the CDR3, taken from reference TRBV9 and TRBJ1-2): DSGVTQTPKHLITATGQRVTLRCSPRSGDLSVYWYQQSLDQGLQFLIQYYNGEERAKGNILERFSAQQFPDLHSELNLSSLELGDSALYFCASSGGGRSNYGYTFGSGTRLTVV.

The V gene is TRBV6-1, the J gene TRBJ1-5; D remains unclear. This CDR3 is 17 amino acids long. Germline V gives CDR1 MNHNS, CDR2 SASEGT. The V gene lost 0 bases and the J gene lost 0 bases, with 12 bases spanning the gap. Here the CDR3 DNA reads TGTGCCAGCAGTGAAGCGCGGATCTCCTATAGCAATCAGCCCCAGCATTTT. Its protein is CASSEARISYSNQPQHF.

V usage is TRBV5-1 and J usage is TRBJ1-5; no firm D call. This CDR3 contains 15 residues. The V gene lost 2 bases and the J gene lost 2 bases, with 11 bases spanning the gap. From germline, CDR1 is SGHRS and CDR2 YFSETQ. CDR3 sequence reads: CASSFSGGGNQPQHF. The CDR3 nucleotides read TGCGCCAGCAGCTTTTCGGGTGGGGGCAATCAGCCCCAGCATTTT.

The chain couples TRBV7-2 to TRBJ1-2; D not resolved. Trimming removed 5 bases at V and 4 bases at J, with 14 bases between. This CDR3 has 14 amino acids. Germline CDR1 SGHTA, CDR2 FQGNSA. The CDR3 protein is CASSPARALYGYTF. The DNA of the CDR3 is TGTGCCAGCAGCCCGGCCCGGGCCCTCTATGGCTACACCTTC. Using reference TRBV7-2 and TRBJ1-2 for the parts outside the CDR3, the full variable domain is GAGVSQSPSNKVTEKGKDVELRCDPISGHTALYWYRQSLGQGLEFLIYFQGNSAPDKSGLPSDRFSAERTGGSVSTLTIQRTQQEDSAVYLCASSPARALYGYTFGSGTRLTVV.